Presented here are 15 T cell receptor beta chains from one specimen sequenced in a study of T cell repertoires in ileal Crohn's disease. Assay used: immunoSEQ multiplex PCR; TCRdb lists only in-frame clones, some missing. This table holds a few thousand clones, about 90% found once. Before sorting, lamina propria lymphocytes were separated from surgical specimens by density gradient. What was sequenced was CD4+ T cells sorted from the ileum. Receptor source: an adult with Crohn's disease.

The rearrangement uses TRBV13 and TRBJ2-1; 9 positions match TRBD2. This CDR3 region has 17 residues. With 4 bases clipped from V and 4 bases from J, the junction kept 11 bases outside the gene matches. The germline V gene has CDR1 PRHDT and CDR2 FYEKMQ (reference sequence). The CDR3: CASSSLPEREVYNEQFF. The CDR3 region has the DNA TGTGCCAGCAGCTCCCTGCCAGAGCGGGAGGTATACAATGAGCAGTTCTTC.

This clone was detected once. The chain links TRBV10-3 to TRBJ1-1; the D gene is possibly TRBD1 (5 bases). The CDR3 contains 15 residues. Germline loops: CDR1 ENHRY, CDR2 SYGVKD. V lost 0 bases and J lost 0, with 8 bases in between. CDR3 nucleotide sequence: TGTGCCATCAGTGAGTCTGGGGGGGTGAACACTGAAGCTTTCTTT. This gives the protein CAISESGGVNTEAFF.

The chain combines TRBV29-1 with TRBJ2-3, with 7 bases fitting TRBD1. This CDR3 spans 13 amino acids. V lost 5 bases and J lost 4; bases outside the gene matches: 6. The germline gives CDR1 SQVTM, CDR2 ANQGSEA. CDR3 loop: CSVPRQGPDTQYF. CDR3 nucleotides: TGCAGCGTTCCCAGACAGGGCCCAGATACGCAGTATTTT.

The CDR3 DNA is TGTGCCAGCAGTTTGACAGGGGCCAACTATGGCTACACCTTC. Translation: CASSLTGANYGYTF. This rearrangement joins TRBV28 to TRBJ1-2, with 8 positions matching TRBD1. Germline CDR1 is MDHEN and CDR2 is SYDVKM. The CDR3 sequence is 14 residues long. The V and J ends lost 3 bases and 2 bases, in that order; junction bases with no gene match: 2.

The chain combines TRBV28 with TRBJ2-7, with 12 bases lining up with TRBD2. The CDR3 sequence is 14 residues long. V shed 6 bases and J 4 bases; nucleotides not matched to a gene: 4. Germline V gives CDR1 MDHEN, CDR2 SYDVKM. The CDR3 spells CASRSSGGAYEQYF. The CDR3 DNA follows: TGTGCCAGCAGATCTAGCGGGGGGGCGTACGAGCAGTACTTC.

About this clone itself: An end of the junction does not agree with germline; a read error may underlie this. The chain is built from TRBV20-1 and TRBJ2-1; D unresolved. Germline V CDR1 and CDR2: DFQATT, SNEGSKA (reference sequence). The CDR3 has 11 amino acids. CDR3 bases: TGCAGTGCTAGCAACTACGATGAGCAGTTCTTC. This translates into CSASNYDEQFF.

This chain uses TRBV6-7 with TRBJ2-2; 7 nucleotides agree with TRBD2. TRBV6-7 is an ORF, with its function uncertain. The CDR3 consists of 16 residues. J lost 6 bases, V lost 0 bases, and 7 bases had no gene match. The CDR3 DNA reads as TGTGCCAGCAGTTACTCGTTGAAGGGAGGGGCCGGGGAGCTGTTTTTT. This encodes CASSYSLKGGAGELFF.

DNA of the CDR3: TGTGCCAGCAGCTTAGATAGCGGGGGGGCCACCTATTACAATGAGCAGTTCTTC. Its protein is CASSLDSGGATYYNEQFF. J is TRBJ2-1 and V is TRBV7-2, with TRBD2 matching 11 bases. The CDR3 totals 18 residues. V was pared by 1 base and J by 4 bases, with 9 bases of the junction left unmatched. The V gene's germline CDR1 is SGHTA and CDR2 FQGNSA.

This chain links TRBV7-9 with TRBJ2-5; D gene uncertain. This CDR3 contains 14 residues. Deletions cut 3 bases from V and 2 bases from J, with 10 bases between. The V gene's germline CDR1 is SEHNR and CDR2 FQNEAQ (reference sequence). This chain's CDR3 is CASSFPSLQETQYF. The CDR3 DNA sequence: TGTGCCAGCAGCTTCCCATCCCTACAAGAGACCCAGTACTTC.

The V call is TRBV30, the J call TRBJ1-1, with 7 bases fitting TRBD1. V shed 3 bases, J shed 10 bases, and the junction held 5 bases outside the gene matches. From germline, CDR1 is GTSNPN and CDR2 SVGIG (reference sequence). The CDR3 runs 11 residues. The CDR3 is CAWSTGVAAFF. The CDR3 DNA sequence: TGTGCCTGGAGCACAGGGGTAGCAGCTTTCTTT.

This clone was counted between two and nine times. The chain carries TRBV5-1 and TRBJ2-2; TRBD1 is a possible D gene (6 bases). Germline CDR1 is SGHRS and CDR2 is YFSETQ. V lost 5 bases, J lost 0 bases, and 11 bases lay in between. The CDR3 has 15 residues. The CDR3 bases are TGCGCCAGCAGTCGGGACACCTCGAACACCGGGGAGCTGTTTTTT. It encodes CASSRDTSNTGELFF.

The chain links TRBV9 to TRBJ2-3; D is ambiguous. The germline V and J ends were trimmed by 0 bases and 5 bases, with 10 bases remaining between them. The germline CDR1 and CDR2 sequences are SGDLS and YYNGEE. The CDR3 runs 14 residues. The CDR3 DNA reads TGTGCCAGCAGCGTAGGAGTTAGTTTAGATACGCAGTATTTT. It yields the protein CASSVGVSLDTQYF.

The V gene is TRBV9, the J gene TRBJ1-1, with D uncertain. Germline values: CDR1 SGDLS, CDR2 YYNGEE. V shed 1 base and J shed 0 bases, with 7 bases lying between them. CDR3 length: 14 residues. The CDR3 DNA sequence: TGTGCCAGCAGCGTACGAGCCTTGAACACTGAAGCTTTCTTT. This gives the protein CASSVRALNTEAFF.

In its sample, this clone was seen once. The V and J genes are TRBV7-2 and TRBJ2-3, with D possibly TRBD2 on 5 matching bases. V shed 3 bases and J shed 0 bases, with 10 bases lying between them. Per germline, CDR1 SGHTA and CDR2 FQGNSA. The CDR3 loop spans 15 amino acids. This CDR3 reads CASSFGLTSTDTQYF. The DNA of the CDR3 is TGTGCCAGCAGCTTCGGACTTACTAGCACAGATACGCAGTATTTT.

The V gene is TRBV4-3, the J gene TRBJ2-5, with TRBD2 identical over 8 bases. The CDR3 extends over 19 amino acids. Looked up from germline, CDR1 is LGHNA and CDR2 is YSLEER. The J segment lost 0 bases and the V segment lost 0 bases, leaving 12 bases of the junction unmatched. DNA for the CDR3: TGCGCCAGCAGCCAAGACGGGCTAGCGGGTACCCCCGACCAAGAGACCCAGTACTTC. It translates to CASSQDGLAGTPDQETQYF.